This T cell receptor beta chain originates from a study of control samples from healthy donors and cancer patients. Concerning this clone: Additional DNA sequences in this sample encode the identical CDR3.

TCRdb keeps only in-frame clones here, not all; method: immunoSEQ multiplex PCR. The table has approximately 100,000 clones, about 89% seen once. Trimming left V 0 bases short and J 4 bases short, with 9 bases between. Germline V lookup: CDR1 GTSNPN, CDR2 SVGIG (reference sequence). The CDR3 is 13 residues long. This rearrangement joins TRBV30 to TRBJ1-1; D unresolved. What was sequenced was blood. The receptor comes from a man between 25 and 39 years old in good health. The CDR3 sequence is CAWSVGSGTEAFF. The CDR3 nucleotides read TGTGCCTGGAGTGTAGGCTCGGGCACTGAAGCTTTCTTT.